This T cell receptor beta chain was sequenced in a study of control samples from healthy donors and cancer patients. The data were produced by immunoSEQ multiplex PCR, yet TCRdb's version contains in-frame clones alone and is incomplete. The sample lists some 100,000 clones; over 75% were seen once. This receptor was taken from a human donor in good health. The donor label of this sample is uncertain. What was sequenced was blood.

The CDR3 DNA reads as TGTGCCACCAGTGATTCAAACAGGAGGGGGATGAACACTGAAGCTTTCTTT. As protein: CATSDSNRRGMNTEAFF. This chain links TRBV24-1 with TRBJ1-1; maybe TRBD1 (6 bases). Trimming left V 2 bases short and J 0 bases short, with 15 bases between. The germline gives CDR1 KGHDR, CDR2 SFDVKD. The CDR3 is 17 residues long.